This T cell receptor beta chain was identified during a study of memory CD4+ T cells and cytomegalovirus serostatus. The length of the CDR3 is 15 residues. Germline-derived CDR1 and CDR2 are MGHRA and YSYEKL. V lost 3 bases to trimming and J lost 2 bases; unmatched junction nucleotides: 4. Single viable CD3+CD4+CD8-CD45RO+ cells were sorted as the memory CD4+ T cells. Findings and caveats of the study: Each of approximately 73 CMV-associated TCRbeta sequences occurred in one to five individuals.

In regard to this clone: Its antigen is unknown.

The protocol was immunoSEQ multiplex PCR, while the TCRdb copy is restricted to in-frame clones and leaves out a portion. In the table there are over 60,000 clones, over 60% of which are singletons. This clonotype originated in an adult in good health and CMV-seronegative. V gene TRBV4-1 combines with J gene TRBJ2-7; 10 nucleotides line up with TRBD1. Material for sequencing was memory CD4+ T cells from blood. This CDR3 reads CASSQTGGATYEQYF. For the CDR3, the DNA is TGCGCCAGCAGCCAGACAGGGGGCGCAACCTACGAGCAGTACTTC.